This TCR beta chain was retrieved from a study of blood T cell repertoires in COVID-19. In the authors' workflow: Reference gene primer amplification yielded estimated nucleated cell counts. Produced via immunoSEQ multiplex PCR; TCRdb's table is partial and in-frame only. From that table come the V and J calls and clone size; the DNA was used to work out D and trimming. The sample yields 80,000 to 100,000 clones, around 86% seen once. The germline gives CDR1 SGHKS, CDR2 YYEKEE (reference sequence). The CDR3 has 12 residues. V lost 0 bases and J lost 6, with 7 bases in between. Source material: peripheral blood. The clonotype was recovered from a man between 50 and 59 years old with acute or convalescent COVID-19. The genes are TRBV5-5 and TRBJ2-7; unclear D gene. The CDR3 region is CASSLEFGEQYF. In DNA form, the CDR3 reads TGTGCCAGCAGCTTGGAATTCGGCGAGCAGTACTTC.